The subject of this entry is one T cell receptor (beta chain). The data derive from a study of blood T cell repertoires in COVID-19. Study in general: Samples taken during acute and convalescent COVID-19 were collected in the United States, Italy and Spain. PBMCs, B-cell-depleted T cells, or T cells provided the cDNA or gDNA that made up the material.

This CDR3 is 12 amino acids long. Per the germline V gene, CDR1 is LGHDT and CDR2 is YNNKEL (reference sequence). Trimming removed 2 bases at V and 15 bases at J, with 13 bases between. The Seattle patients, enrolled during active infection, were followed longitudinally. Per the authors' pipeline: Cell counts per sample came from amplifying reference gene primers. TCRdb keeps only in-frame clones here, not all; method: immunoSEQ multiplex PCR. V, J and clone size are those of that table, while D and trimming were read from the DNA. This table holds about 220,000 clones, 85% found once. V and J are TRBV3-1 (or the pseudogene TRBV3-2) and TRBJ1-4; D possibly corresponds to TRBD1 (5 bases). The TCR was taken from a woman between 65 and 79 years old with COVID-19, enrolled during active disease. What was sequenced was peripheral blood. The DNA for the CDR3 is TGTGCCAGCAGCCAATCGCAGGGCCCTATGTTTTTT. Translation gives CASSQSQGPMFF.